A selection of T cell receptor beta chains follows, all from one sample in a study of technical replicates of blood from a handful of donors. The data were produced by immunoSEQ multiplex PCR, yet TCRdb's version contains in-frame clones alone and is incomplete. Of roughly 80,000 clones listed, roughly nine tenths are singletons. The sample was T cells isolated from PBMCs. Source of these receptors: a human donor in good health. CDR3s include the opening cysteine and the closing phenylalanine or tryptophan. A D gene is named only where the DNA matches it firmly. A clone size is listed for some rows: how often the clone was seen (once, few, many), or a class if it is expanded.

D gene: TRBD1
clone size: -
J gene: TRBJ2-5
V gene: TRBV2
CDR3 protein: CASRPRTGEETQYF
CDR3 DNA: TGTGCCAGCAGACCTAGGACAGGGGAAGAGACCCAGTACTTC

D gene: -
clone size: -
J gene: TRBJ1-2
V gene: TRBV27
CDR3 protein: CASSTQTPLDRNYGYTF
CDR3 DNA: TGTGCCAGCAGCACCCAAACCCCTTTAGACAGGAACTATGGCTACACCTTC

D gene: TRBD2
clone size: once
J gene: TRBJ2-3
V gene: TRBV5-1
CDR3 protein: CASSLGGVDTQYF
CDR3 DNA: TGCGCCAGCAGCCTGGGGGGGGTAGATACGCAGTATTTT

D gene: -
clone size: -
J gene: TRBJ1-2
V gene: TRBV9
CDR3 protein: CASSVDLGNYGYTF
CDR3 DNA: TGTGCCAGCAGCGTAGATCTGGGCAACTATGGCTACACCTTC

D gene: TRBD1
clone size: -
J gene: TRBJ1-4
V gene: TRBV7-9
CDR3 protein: CASSLVRTGSFQNEKLFF
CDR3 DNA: TGTGCCAGCAGCTTGGTCCGGACAGGTTCTTTCCAGAATGAAAAACTGTTTTTT

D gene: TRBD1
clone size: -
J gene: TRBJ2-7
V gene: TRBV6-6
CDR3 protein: CASSYSGTDREQYF
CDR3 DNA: TGTGCCAGCAGTTACTCCGGGACAGATCGCGAGCAGTACTTC

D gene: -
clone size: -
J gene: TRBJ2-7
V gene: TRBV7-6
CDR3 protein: CASSLEIRAHEQYF
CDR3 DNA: TGTGCCAGCAGCTTAGAGATCAGGGCCCACGAGCAGTACTTC

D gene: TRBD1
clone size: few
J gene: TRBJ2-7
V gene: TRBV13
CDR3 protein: CASSLGDRGSYEQYF
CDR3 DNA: TGTGCCAGCAGCCTGGGGGACAGGGGATCCTACGAGCAGTACTTC

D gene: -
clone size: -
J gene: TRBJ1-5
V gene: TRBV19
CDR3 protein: CASSIGTASNQPQHF
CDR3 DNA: TGTGCCAGTAGTATAGGGACAGCTAGCAATCAGCCCCAGCATTTT

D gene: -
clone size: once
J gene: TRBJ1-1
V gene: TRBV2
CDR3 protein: CATQRAVNTEAFF
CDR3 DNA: TGTGCCACCCAGAGGGCAGTGAACACTGAAGCTTTCTTT

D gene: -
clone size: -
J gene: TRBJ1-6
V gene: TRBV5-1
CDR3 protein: CASSLVGPDSPLHF
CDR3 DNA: TGCGCCAGCAGCCTGGTGGGGCCTGATTCACCCCTCCACTTT

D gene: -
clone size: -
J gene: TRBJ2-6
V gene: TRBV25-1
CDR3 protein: CASTGSGANVLTF
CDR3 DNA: TGTGCCAGCACCGGGTCTGGGGCCAACGTCCTGACTTTC

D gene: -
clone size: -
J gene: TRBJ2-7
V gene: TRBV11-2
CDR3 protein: CASSLAGFQYF
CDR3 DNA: TGTGCCAGCAGCCTTGCAGGGTTTCAGTACTTC

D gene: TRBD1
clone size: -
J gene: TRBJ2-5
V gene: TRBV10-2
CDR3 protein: CASSEVPGQQETQYF
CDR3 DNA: TGCGCCAGCAGTGAGGTCCCGGGACAGCAAGAGACCCAGTACTTC

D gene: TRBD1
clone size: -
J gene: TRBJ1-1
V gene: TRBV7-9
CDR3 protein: CASSSAQGANTEAFF
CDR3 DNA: TGTGCCAGCAGCTCAGCACAGGGGGCGAACACTGAAGCTTTCTTT

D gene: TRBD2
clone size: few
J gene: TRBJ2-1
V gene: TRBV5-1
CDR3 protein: CASSLGLAGSGEQFF
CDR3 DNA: TGCGCCAGCAGCCTGGGACTAGCGGGTTCGGGTGAGCAGTTCTTC

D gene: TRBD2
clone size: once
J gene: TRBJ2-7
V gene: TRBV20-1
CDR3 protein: CSWTSGTQQYF
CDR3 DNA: TGCAGTTGGACTAGCGGGACCCAGCAGTACTTC

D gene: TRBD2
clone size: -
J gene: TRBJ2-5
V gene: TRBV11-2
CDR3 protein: CASSSWAAGGNQETQYF
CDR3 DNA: TGTGCCAGCAGCTCCTGGGCAGCGGGGGGGAACCAAGAGACCCAGTACTTC

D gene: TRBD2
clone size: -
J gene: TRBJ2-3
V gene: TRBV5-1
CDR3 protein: CASSTWTSGGTDTQYF
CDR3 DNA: TGCGCCAGCAGCACCTGGACTAGCGGAGGCACAGATACGCAGTATTTT

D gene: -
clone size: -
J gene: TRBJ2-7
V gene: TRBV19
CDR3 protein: CASSMMGRGATYEQYF
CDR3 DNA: TGTGCCAGTAGTATGATGGGCAGGGGTGCCACCTACGAGCAGTACTTC

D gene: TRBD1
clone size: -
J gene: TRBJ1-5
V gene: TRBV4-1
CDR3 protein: CASSRGQGDQPQHF
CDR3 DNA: TGCGCCAGCAGCCGAGGACAGGGTGATCAGCCCCAGCATTTT

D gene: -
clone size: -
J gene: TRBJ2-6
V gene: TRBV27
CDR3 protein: CASSSGQTVGANVLTF
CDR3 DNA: TGTGCCAGCAGTTCCGGACAGACCGTCGGGGCCAACGTCCTGACTTTC

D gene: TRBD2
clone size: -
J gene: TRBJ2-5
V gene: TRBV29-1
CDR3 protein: CSVDLGLAGETQYF
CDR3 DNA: TGCAGCGTTGACCTGGGACTAGCGGGAGAGACCCAGTACTTC

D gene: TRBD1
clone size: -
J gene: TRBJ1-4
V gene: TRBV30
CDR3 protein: CALNRDPGGEKLFF
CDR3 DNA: TGTGCCTTAAACCGGGATCCAGGGGGGGAAAAACTGTTTTTT

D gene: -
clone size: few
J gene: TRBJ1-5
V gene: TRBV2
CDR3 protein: CASSEESGNQPQHF
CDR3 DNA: TGTGCCAGCAGTGAGGAAAGCGGTAATCAGCCCCAGCATTTT

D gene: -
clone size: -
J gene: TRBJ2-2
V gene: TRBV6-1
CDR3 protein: CASSEKRGLGNTGELFF
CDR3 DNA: TGTGCCAGCAGTGAAAAACGCGGATTAGGAAACACCGGGGAGCTGTTTTTT

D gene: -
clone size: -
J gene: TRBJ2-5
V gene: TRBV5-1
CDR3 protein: CASRLESAGGETQYF
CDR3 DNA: TGCGCCAGCAGGTTAGAAAGTGCTGGCGGGGAGACCCAGTACTTC

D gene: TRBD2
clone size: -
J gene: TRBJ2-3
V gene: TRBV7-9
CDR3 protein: CASSLGRVAGQDTQYF
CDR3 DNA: TGTGCCAGCAGCTTAGGGAGAGTAGCGGGACAAGATACGCAGTATTTT

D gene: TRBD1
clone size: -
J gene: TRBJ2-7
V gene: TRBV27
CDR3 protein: CAGPDRDRDPRSSYEQYF
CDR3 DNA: TGTGCCGGACCGGACCGGGACAGGGACCCCCGAAGCTCCTACGAGCAGTACTTC

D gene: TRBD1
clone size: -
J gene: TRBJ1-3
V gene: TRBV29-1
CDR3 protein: CSVPIQGASGNTIYF
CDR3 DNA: TGCAGCGTCCCTATACAGGGGGCATCAGGAAACACCATATATTTT

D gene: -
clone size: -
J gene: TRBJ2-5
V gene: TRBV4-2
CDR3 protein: CASSQEETQQETQYF
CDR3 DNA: TGTGCCAGCAGCCAAGAGGAGACGCAGCAAGAGACCCAGTACTTC

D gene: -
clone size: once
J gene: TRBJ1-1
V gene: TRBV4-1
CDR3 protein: CASSQGSARVANTEAFF
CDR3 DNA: TGCGCCAGCAGCCAGGGGTCCGCCAGGGTGGCGAACACTGAAGCTTTCTTT

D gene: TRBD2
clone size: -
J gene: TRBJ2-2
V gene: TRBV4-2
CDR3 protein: CASSQGLAENTGELFF
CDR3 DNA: TGTGCCAGCAGCCAAGGACTAGCGGAGAACACCGGGGAGCTGTTTTTT

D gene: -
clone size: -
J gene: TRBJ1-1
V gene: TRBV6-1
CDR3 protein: CASSAARGNTEAFF
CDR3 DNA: TGTGCCAGCAGTGCCGCCCGGGGGAACACTGAAGCTTTCTTT

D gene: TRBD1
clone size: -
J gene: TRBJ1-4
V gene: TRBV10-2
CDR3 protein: CASSPDRGLFATNEKLFF
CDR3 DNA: TGCGCCAGCAGCCCCGACAGGGGCCTTTTTGCAACTAATGAAAAACTGTTTTTT

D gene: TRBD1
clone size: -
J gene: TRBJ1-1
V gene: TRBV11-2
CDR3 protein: CASSLAVTGGSEAFF
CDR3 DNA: TGTGCCAGCAGCTTAGCGGTTACAGGGGGTTCTGAAGCTTTCTTT

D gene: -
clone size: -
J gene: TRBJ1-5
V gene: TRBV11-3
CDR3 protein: CASSCRCTGNRNQPQHF
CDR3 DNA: TGTGCCAGCAGCTGCCGCTGTACAGGCAACCGTAATCAGCCCCAGCATTTT

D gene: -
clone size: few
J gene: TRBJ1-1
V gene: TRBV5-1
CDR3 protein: CASSADLMNTEAFF
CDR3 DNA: TGCGCCAGCAGCGCGGATCTGATGAACACTGAAGCTTTCTTT

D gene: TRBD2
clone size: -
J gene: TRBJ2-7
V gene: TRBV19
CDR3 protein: CASSLGLGAYEQYF
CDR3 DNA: TGTGCCAGTAGTCTCGGACTAGGGGCTTACGAGCAGTACTTC

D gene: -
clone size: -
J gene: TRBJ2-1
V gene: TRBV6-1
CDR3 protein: CATIEQYTSYNEQFF
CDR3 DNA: TGTGCCACCATCGAACAGTATACCTCCTACAATGAGCAGTTCTTC